This is a list of T cell receptor beta chains from one sample in a study of blood T cell repertoires in COVID-19. The method was immunoSEQ multiplex PCR; TCRdb's version includes in-frame clones alone and lacks a portion of them. The sample yields some 170,000 clones, about 87% seen once. What was sequenced was peripheral blood. These TCRs come from a woman aged 55 to 70 who had recovered from COVID-19. CDR3s include the opening cysteine and the closing phenylalanine or tryptophan. Clone size appears in some rows only: once, few, many, or a class for an expanded clone.

clone_size	v_call	cdr3_aa
-	TRBV30	CAWSPGNSPLHF
-	TRBV27	CASRLSEGAEAFF
-	TRBV18	CASSSQTGNGYTF
-	TRBV7-3	CASSSGTSGGASSSYNEQFF
-	TRBV4-2	CASSGGWNEQFF
-	TRBV9	CASSVETRGARGYGYTF
-	TRBV5-8	CASSLGRGYYGYTF
-	TRBV11-1	CASSLAASGEQETQYF
-	TRBV28	CASSLSDTGGAREKLFF
few	TRBV6-5	CASSYSNSGGYEQYF
-	TRBV4-1	CASSQGQANSYEQYF
-	TRBV25-1	CASSNVAEQFF
once	TRBV5-1	CASSSQGAFGTDTQYF
once	TRBV19	CASSWTSGGRDTQYF
few	TRBV5-1	CASSEGQVRADTQYF
-	TRBV9	CASSEGTSGGADGEQFF
-	TRBV19	CASSPASRTDTQYF
-	TRBV7-6	CASTNRGQGYTF
-	TRBV6-1	CASSEVGARSYEQYF
-	TRBV27	CASKFRGEGTLAPGGYTF
-	TRBV4-2	CASSPGQGARGGEDTEAFF
-	TRBV4-2	CASSQDLVGGRDTQYF
-	TRBV4-1	CASSLGLASENEQFF
-	TRBV6-4	CASSDFASTQKGYTF
-	TRBV10-1	CASSELRGASGANEQFF
-	TRBV11-1	CASAGPSTDTQYF
-	TRBV6-5	CASRAGGGNTIYF